This TCR beta chain was identified in a study of cytomegalovirus exposure and HLA in healthy donors. Across the whole study: The roughly 130 validation repertoires, a later analysis reported, used the same platform as the roughly 660 repertoires from the first cohort.

CDR3 length: 15 residues. The J segment lost 6 bases and the V segment lost 8 bases, leaving 12 bases of the junction unmatched. The germline gives CDR1 ENHRY, CDR2 SYGVKD. The repertoire was sequenced with immunoSEQ multiplex PCR; TCRdb's copy has only in-frame clones and lacks some. The table lists under 75,000 clones, around 81% of them singletons. Sequenced: PBMCs. The receptor's source is a man under 40 in good health and CMV-seronegative. The V gene is TRBV10-3, the J gene TRBJ1-1; 10 bases are a match to TRBD1. In DNA form, the CDR3 reads TGTGCCATCCGCGGACCGGGACAGGGGATATCTGAAGCTTTCTTT. It is translated as CAIRGPGQGISEAFF.